One sample yielded the 17 T cell receptor beta chains listed below, sequenced in a study of blood T cell repertoires in COVID-19. Some clones are missing from TCRdb's copy, which holds only in-frame ones; the method was immunoSEQ multiplex PCR. This table holds 70,000 or so clones, roughly 84% found once. Sequenced: peripheral blood. Every receptor here comes from a woman in her sixties or seventies with acute or convalescent COVID-19.

The chain is built from TRBV6-5 and TRBJ1-1; 7 nucleotides align to TRBD1. Trimming at V came to 5 bases and at J to 5 bases, leaving 8 bases not matched to a gene. Germline lookup yields CDR1 MNHEY and CDR2 SVGAGI. The CDR3 spans 14 residues. DNA of the CDR3: TGTGCCAGCAGTATGGAGGGCAGGGGGACTGAAGCTTTCTTT. Its protein product is CASSMEGRGTEAFF.

Here the CDR3 reads CASKKGGRGEAFF. CDR3 nucleotides: TGCGCCAGCAAGAAAGGCGGGAGAGGTGAAGCTTTCTTT. V gene TRBV5-1 combines with J gene TRBJ1-1, with no clear D. The CDR3 contains 13 residues. Germline V gene sequence: CDR1 SGHRS, CDR2 YFSETQ. Trimming removed 6 bases from V and 7 bases from J, with 16 bases in between.

The rearrangement uses TRBV5-6 and TRBJ1-4, with TRBD1 identical over 8 bases. V dropped 4 bases and J dropped 4; count of bases not matched to a gene: 6. Per the germline V gene, CDR1 is SGHDT and CDR2 is YYEEEE. The CDR3 extends over 15 amino acids. As DNA, the CDR3 is TGTGCCAGCAGCGGCGGACAGGGCCTTAATGAAAAACTGTTTTTT. Its translation: CASSGGQGLNEKLFF.

The CDR3 loop is CASSLAAQGNTGELFF. DNA for the CDR3: TGTGCCAGCAGCTTAGCCGCTCAGGGAAACACCGGGGAGCTGTTTTTT. This chain uses TRBV7-6 with TRBJ2-2, with D possibly TRBD1 on 5 matching bases. Per germline, CDR1 SGHVS and CDR2 FNYEAQ. The CDR3 loop spans 16 amino acids. V was trimmed by 0 bases and J by 2 bases, leaving 10 bases between them. Full variable domain (remainder filled in from reference TRBV7-6 and TRBJ2-2): GAGVSQSPRYKVTKRGQDVALRCDPISGHVSLYWYRQALGQGPEFLTYFNYEAQQDKSGLPNDRFSAERPEGSISTLTIQRTEQRDSAMYRCASSLAAQGNTGELFFGEGSRLTVL.

The chain uses TRBV4-1 and TRBJ1-3; D gene uncertain. Germline assignment: CDR1 MGHRA and CDR2 YSYEKL. The CDR3 is 15 amino acids. V lost 1 base, J lost 3 bases, and 10 bases lay in between. The CDR3 sequence: CASSQVGRDGNTIYF. The CDR3 coding sequence is TGCGCCAGCAGCCAAGTGGGGAGGGATGGAAACACCATATATTTT.

This clone appeared once. V is TRBV6-5 and J is TRBJ2-7; TRBD2 aligns across 11 bases. This CDR3 spans 14 amino acids. With V trimmed by 7 bases and J by 3 bases, 5 bases remained unmatched. Germline V gene sequence: CDR1 MNHEY, CDR2 SVGAGI. The CDR3 bases are TGTGCCAGCACCCCTAGCGGGGGGAACTACGAGCAGTACTTC. This translates into CASTPSGGNYEQYF.

This chain uses TRBV2 with TRBJ1-2, with D maybe TRBD1 (6 bases). Germline V gene sequence: CDR1 SNHLY, CDR2 FYNNEI. CDR3 length: 16 residues. Trimming pared 2 bases from V and 3 bases from J, leaving 16 bases between. The CDR3 spells CASSEPRGAGDYGYTF. The CDR3 DNA is TGTGCCAGCAGTGAACCCCGGGGGGCAGGGGACTATGGCTACACCTTC.

V and J are TRBV9 and TRBJ1-6, with TRBD1 as a possible D gene (5 bases). Germline loops: CDR1 SGDLS, CDR2 YYNGEE. V lost 7 bases and J lost 0, with 11 bases in between. CDR3 length: 15 residues. DNA for the CDR3: TGTGCCAGCGGTCGACAGAGCTCCTATAATTCACCCCTCCACTTT. Amino acids: CASGRQSSYNSPLHF.

This clone was seen more than once but under ten times. The chain links TRBV3-1 (or the pseudogene TRBV3-2) to TRBJ2-7; a weak D match, TRBD2 (6 bases). Trimming took off 0 bases at V and 7 bases at J, with 10 bases between the two ends. The CDR3 sequence is 13 residues long. Germline CDR1 reads LGHDT; CDR2 reads YNNKEL (reference sequence). CDR3 bases: TGTGCCAGCAGCCAAGATCCCCGGGGGGAGCAGTACTTC. This translates into CASSQDPRGEQYF.

The V gene is TRBV27, the J gene TRBJ2-4, with D tentatively TRBD2 (6 bases). This CDR3 comprises 15 residues. The ends were cut back, 6 bases at V and 2 bases at J, with 14 bases in the middle. Germline values: CDR1 MNHEY, CDR2 SMNVEV (reference sequence). The CDR3 DNA sequence: TGTGCCAGCAGCTCTTGGGGGGTAACCAAAAACATTCAGTACTTC. Translated, it gives CASSSWGVTKNIQYF.

The DNA of the CDR3 is TGCGCCAGCAGCCTTGGACAGCCTTCCTACGAGCAGTACTTC. It encodes CASSLGQPSYEQYF. V and J are TRBV5-1 and TRBJ2-7; D might be TRBD1 (6 bases). Germline CDR1 is SGHRS and CDR2 is YFSETQ. V was shortened by 4 bases and J by 1 base, with 12 bases between the two germline ends. The CDR3 runs to 14 residues.

This chain connects TRBV7-8 to TRBJ2-5; 8 bases are shared with TRBD2. Germline assignment: CDR1 SGHVS and CDR2 FQNEAQ. The V gene end was trimmed by 5 bases and the J gene end by 5 bases; junction bases not matched to a gene: 16. CDR3 length equals 17 residues. Written as DNA, the CDR3 is TGTGCCAGCAGCACAAGCCCCCAGCGGGGGCCGGGGGAGACCCAGTACTTC. Its translation: CASSTSPQRGPGETQYF.

The chain is built from TRBV6-5 and TRBJ2-7, with TRBD1 as a possible D gene (6 bases). Between the trimmed V and J ends, which lost 7 bases and 3 bases, there was a span of 10 bases. The CDR3 contains 12 residues. Germline assignment: CDR1 MNHEY and CDR2 SVGAGI. The CDR3 DNA sequence: TGTGCCAGCATATTACAGGGCTACGAGCAGTACTTC. It codes for CASILQGYEQYF.

Only one count was recorded for this clone. The chain couples TRBV19 to TRBJ1-4, with 8 nucleotides matching TRBD1. The germline V gene encodes CDR1 LNHDA and CDR2 SQIVND (reference sequence). This CDR3 region has 15 residues. The ends lost 5 bases at V and 8 bases at J; junction bases unmatched: 10. CDR3 DNA sequence: TGTGCCAGTAGTCTTGGACAGGGTCCGTTGGAAAAACTGTTTTTT. Translation gives CASSLGQGPLEKLFF. The complete variable domain, with remaining parts taken from reference TRBV19 and TRBJ1-4, reads DGGITQSPKYLFRKEGQNVTLSCEQNLNHDAMYWYRQDPGQGLRLIYYSQIVNDFQKGDIAEGYSVSREKKESFPLTVTSAQKNPTAFYLCASSLGQGPLEKLFFGSGTQLSVL.

The chain couples TRBV3-1 (or the pseudogene TRBV3-2) to TRBJ2-3, with a weak D call TRBD2 (7 bases). The CDR3 is 17 residues long. The V and J ends lost 0 bases and 6 bases respectively, with 19 bases between them. Looked up from germline, CDR1 is LGHDT and CDR2 is YNNKEL (reference sequence). DNA of the CDR3: TGTGCCAGCAGCCAAGAGGGCCGGCGGGGGCGGGGGGATACGCAGTATTTT. It is translated as CASSQEGRRGRGDTQYF.

This sequence joins TRBV10-3 and TRBJ2-1, with D possibly being TRBD2 (6 bases). Germline V gene data show CDR1 as ENHRY and CDR2 as SYGVKD. The V gene lost 6 bases and the J gene lost 8 bases, with 17 bases spanning the gap. CDR3 length equals 14 residues. The CDR3 bases are TGTGCCATCAGCGTGGGGACTGCCTCCCATGAGCAGTTCTTC. Translating it yields CAISVGTASHEQFF.

This clone was seen once. The chain joins TRBV3-1 (or the pseudogene TRBV3-2) to TRBJ2-7, with unresolved D. The V end lost 5 bases, the J end lost 0 bases, and 5 bases lay between the germline ends. CDR3 size: 12 residues. The germline V gene has CDR1 LGHDT and CDR2 YNNKEL (reference sequence). CDR3 nucleotide sequence: TGTGCCAGCAGCTCGAGCTCCTACGAGCAGTACTTC. It encodes CASSSSSYEQYF.